A single sample is the source of the 10 T cell receptor beta chains below, sequenced in a study of blood T cell repertoires in COVID-19. Assay used: immunoSEQ multiplex PCR; TCRdb lists only in-frame clones, some missing. This table has 90,000 to 120,000 clones, about nine tenths appearing once. Specimen: peripheral blood. The receptors stem from a young woman with acute or convalescent COVID-19.

The chain links TRBV3-1 (or the pseudogene TRBV3-2) to TRBJ2-1; TRBD2 matches at 10 bases. CDR1 is LGHDT and CDR2 is YNNKEL in the germline V gene (reference sequence). After removal of 4 bases from V and 6 bases from J, the junction contained 9 bases not matched to a gene. The CDR3 totals 16 residues. In nucleotides, the CDR3 is TGTGCCAGCAGCCCACCGGGACTAGCGTATTCCAATGAGCAGTTCTTC. It yields the protein CASSPPGLAYSNEQFF.

The chain is built from TRBV28 and TRBJ1-3, with D maybe TRBD1 (5 bases). The germline V gene encodes CDR1 MDHEN and CDR2 SYDVKM. V lost 2 bases and J 0 bases, leaving 11 bases between the germline ends. This CDR3 spans 16 amino acids. The CDR3 DNA sequence: TGTGCCAGCAGTTTAGGGGCTCTTCGCTCTGGAAACACCATATATTTT. Its protein product is CASSLGALRSGNTIYF.

The chain carries TRBV28 and TRBJ2-7, with 10 nucleotides matching TRBD1. The V and J ends lost 1 base and 6 bases, in that order; junction bases with no gene match: 15. Germline V CDR1 and CDR2: MDHEN, SYDVKM. This CDR3 is 18 amino acids long. CDR3 in amino acids: CASSLFLVRRDRGFEQYF. In DNA, the CDR3 is TGTGCCAGCAGTTTATTTTTGGTCCGTCGGGACAGGGGTTTCGAGCAGTACTTC.

The genes are TRBV9 and TRBJ1-2, with 9 bases that match TRBD1. The CDR3 loop spans 14 amino acids. With 3 bases clipped from V and 13 bases from J, the junction kept 13 bases outside the gene matches. Germline V gene data show CDR1 as SGDLS and CDR2 as YYNGEE. In DNA form, the CDR3 reads TGTGCCAGCAGCGGACAGGGGGGGCCGCTCATTCGCACCTTC. Translated, it gives CASSGQGGPLIRTF.

The CDR3 bases are TGTGCCAGCAGTCTTCCCCTTATTATACGTGGGCAGGCTTCTGAAGCTTTCTTT. It is translated as CASSLPLIIRGQASEAFF. This chain links TRBV6-2 or TRBV6-3 with TRBJ1-1; D gene uncertain. The ends were cut back, 5 bases at V and 6 bases at J, with 28 bases in the middle. The germline CDR1 and CDR2 sequences are MNHEY and SVGEGT. The CDR3 is 18 residues long.

This chain connects TRBV30 to TRBJ1-6; D perhaps matches TRBD1 (5 bases). Germline lookup yields CDR1 GTSNPN and CDR2 SVGIG (reference sequence). There are 16 residues in the CDR3. V was shortened by 3 bases and J by 3 bases, with 15 bases between the two germline ends. CDR3 sequence (DNA): TGTGCCTGGAGCACCCCAGGGCCCGGCTATAATTCACCCCTCCACTTT. Its protein product is CAWSTPGPGYNSPLHF.

The chain combines TRBV7-8 with TRBJ2-7; 11 nucleotides line up with TRBD1. Germline values: CDR1 SGHVS, CDR2 FQNEAQ. CDR3 size: 14 residues. V dropped 6 bases and J dropped 5; count of bases not matched to a gene: 6. Here the CDR3 reads CASSSRTGGHEQYF. The CDR3 DNA reads TGTGCCAGCAGTTCACGGACAGGGGGCCACGAGCAGTACTTC.

This chain links TRBV27 with TRBJ2-1; TRBD2 matches 9 bases. The CDR3 is 16 amino acids. Trimming cost V 8 bases and J 7 bases; bases outside gene matches: 15. Looked up from germline, CDR1 is MNHEY and CDR2 is SMNVEV (reference sequence). The CDR3 sequence: CASYSLLGLASNEQFF. Written as DNA, the CDR3 is TGTGCCAGCTATTCGTTGTTGGGACTAGCATCAAATGAGCAGTTCTTC.

The V and J genes are TRBV6-6 and TRBJ1-2; D uncertain. The germline V gene has CDR1 MNHNY and CDR2 SVGAGI (reference sequence). The V gene lost 0 bases and the J gene lost 4 bases, with 9 bases spanning the gap. CDR3 size: 14 residues. In DNA form, the CDR3 reads TGTGCCAGCAGTTACTCGGTCACTTCCTATGGCTACACCTTC. As protein: CASSYSVTSYGYTF.

The genes are TRBV27 and TRBJ2-7; D gene ambiguous. The CDR3 is made up of 17 amino acids. Per the germline V gene, CDR1 is MNHEY and CDR2 is SMNVEV (reference sequence). Trimming took off 3 bases at V and 1 base at J, with 19 bases between the two ends. CDR3 sequence: CASSFLTGSGLSYEQYF. The DNA for the CDR3 is TGTGCCAGCAGTTTCCTAACTGGTTCAGGCCTGTCCTACGAGCAGTACTTC.